A single sample is the source of the 17 T cell receptor beta chains below, sequenced in a study of regulatory T cells in long-lasting Graves disease. Regarding time point: newly diagnosed GD, antithyroid drugs for less than 3 months. RNA extracted from PBMCs served as the sequencing template. Library construction for TCR beta used iRepertoire HTBI primers and Arm-PCR of CDR3 regions. MiXCR, run by TCRdb on the multiplex PCR reads, gives a single entry per CDR3 protein. The top ten hold approximately 19% of the sample, which has over 400,000 distinct CDR3 sequences, about 15% seen once. This same sample was also part of a study on T cells in Graves' hyperthyroidism and ophthalmopathy.

This material consisted of peripheral blood mononuclear cells (PBMCs), taken at new diagnosis, from a patient treated with antithyroid drugs. All receptors derive from a woman aged 50 to 60 with Graves disease.

DNA of the CDR3: TGTGCCAGCAGCTTAGCGATCACCGGTGTCAATGAGCAGTTCTTC. This gives the protein CASSLAITGVNEQFF. V gene TRBV7-6 combines with J gene TRBJ2-1; the D is unclear. V gave up 0 bases and J gave up 6 bases, with 12 bases separating them. This CDR3 is built from 15 residues. The germline gives CDR1 SGHVS, CDR2 FNYEAQ.

The sample holds many counts of this clonotype. The chain links TRBV3-1 to TRBJ2-7, with 12 bases aligning to TRBD2. Trimming cost V 0 bases and J 3 bases; bases outside gene matches: 6. Germline CDR1 reads LGHDT; CDR2 reads YNNKEL (reference sequence). The CDR3 spans 17 residues. The DNA of the CDR3 is TGTGCCAGCAGCCAAGAGAGGACTAGCGGGGAGATCTACGAGCAGTACTTC. This encodes CASSQERTSGEIYEQYF.

The sample holds many counts of this clonotype. The chain is built from TRBV2 and TRBJ1-4; 8 nucleotides line up with TRBD1. The CDR3 spans 17 residues. Unmatched junction bases numbered 6, after V lost 1 base and J lost 2 bases. Germline V gene sequence: CDR1 SNHLY, CDR2 FYNNEI. Here the CDR3 reads CASSEGGRGPTNEKLFF. The CDR3 nucleotides are TGTGCCAGCAGTGAAGGTGGCAGGGGGCCTACTAATGAAAAACTGTTTTTT. The full variable domain, with the rest looked up from reference TRBV2 and TRBJ1-4, is EPEVTQTPSHQVTQMGQEVILRCVPISNHLYFYWYRQILGQKVEFLVSFYNNEISEKSEIFDDQFSVERPDGSNFTLKIRSTKLEDSAMYFCASSEGGRGPTNEKLFFGSGTQLSVL.

This clonotype showed up many times. The chain joins TRBV5-1 to TRBJ1-2; D is unclear. Germline-derived CDR1 and CDR2 are SGHRS and YFSETQ. The CDR3 extends over 13 amino acids. The ends were cut back, 0 bases at V and 6 bases at J, with 9 bases in the middle. The CDR3 bases are TGCGCCAGCAGCTTGGTAACGGGGAATGGCTACACCTTC. Translated: CASSLVTGNGYTF. The full variable domain, in which reference TRBV5-1 and TRBJ1-2 provide the parts outside the CDR3, is KAGVTQTPRYLIKTRGQQVTLSCSPISGHRSVSWYQQTPGQGLQFLFEYFSETQRNKGNFPGRFSGRQFSNSRSEMNVSTLELGDSALYLCASSLVTGNGYTFGSGTRLTVV.

The sample holds many counts of this clonotype. The CDR3 here is CASSVGVTKETQYF. Written as DNA, the CDR3 is TGTGCCAGCAGCGTAGGTGTCACGAAAGAGACCCAGTACTTC. This chain uses TRBV9 with TRBJ2-5; D is ambiguous. Trimming took off 0 bases at V and 3 bases at J, with 9 bases between the two ends. The CDR3 sequence is 14 residues long. CDR1 is SGDLS and CDR2 is YYNGEE in the germline V gene.

This clonotype has a count of ten or more. This chain connects TRBV12-3 or TRBV12-4 to TRBJ2-7; D uncertain. The V gene lost 1 base and the J gene lost 1 base, with 8 bases spanning the gap. The CDR3 consists of 14 residues. The CDR3 nucleotides read TGTGCCAGCAGTTTAGGGCAGCAGTCCTACGAGCAGTACTTC. This encodes CASSLGQQSYEQYF.

This chain uses TRBV14 with TRBJ2-7; maybe TRBD1 (6 bases). This CDR3 is built from 14 residues. V lost 0 bases and J 3 bases, leaving 9 bases between the germline ends. Germline V gives CDR1 SGHDN, CDR2 FVKESK. The CDR3 here is CASSQDRGDYEQYF. The CDR3 DNA follows: TGTGCCAGCAGCCAAGACAGGGGAGACTACGAGCAGTACTTC.

This clonotype was seen many times. The chain has TRBV20-1 and TRBJ2-2, with TRBD1 matching over 8 bases. This CDR3 is 15 amino acids long. The germline V gene encodes CDR1 DFQATT and CDR2 SNEGSKA (reference sequence). The trim removed 1 base at V and 4 bases at J, leaving 5 bases unmatched. The CDR3: CSARGTGLVTGELFF. The DNA of the CDR3 is TGCAGTGCTAGAGGGACAGGGCTGGTCACCGGGGAGCTGTTTTTT.

The CDR3 spells CASSIRGINNEQFF. DNA for the CDR3: TGTGCCAGTAGTATTCGGGGAATTAACAATGAGCAGTTCTTC. V usage is TRBV19 and J usage is TRBJ2-1, with D perhaps matching TRBD2 (5 bases). The V end was cut by 3 bases, the J end by 5 bases, with 11 bases between. Germline lookup yields CDR1 LNHDA and CDR2 SQIVND (reference sequence). This CDR3 region has 14 residues.

This clonotype was seen at least ten times. This chain uses TRBV24-1 with TRBJ2-5, with a possible D match to TRBD1 (6 bases). With 2 bases removed from V and 4 bases from J, the gap between germline ends came to 13 bases. The CDR3 loop spans 15 amino acids. Germline V gene lookup returns CDR1 KGHDR and CDR2 SFDVKD. CDR3 in DNA: TGTGCCACCAGTGATTCACAGGGTTTGGGAGAGACCCAGTACTTC. Translated: CATSDSQGLGETQYF.

V usage is TRBV20-1 and J usage is TRBJ2-4; unclear D gene. The CDR3 runs 13 residues. Germline loops: CDR1 DFQATT, CDR2 SNEGSKA (reference sequence). Trimming left V 0 bases short and J 7 bases short, with 10 bases between. Here the CDR3 DNA reads TGCAGTGCTAGAGAAGGAAGCGTGAACATTCAGTACTTC. This sequence encodes CSAREGSVNIQYF.

This clonotype was recorded at least ten times. This chain links TRBV24-1 with TRBJ2-5; the match to TRBD2 covers 7 bases. Losses at the gene ends were 5 bases for V and 5 bases for J; bases not matched to a gene: 10. The CDR3 spans 15 residues. The germline V gene has CDR1 KGHDR and CDR2 SFDVKD. The CDR3: CATSGSAGVVETQYF. CDR3 nucleotides: TGTGCCACCAGTGGGTCTGCGGGAGTCGTGGAGACCCAGTACTTC.

This clonotype was counted ten times or more. CDR3: CASERGVTNEQFF. DNA of the CDR3: TGTGCCAGCGAACGCGGAGTTACGAATGAGCAGTTCTTC. The chain couples TRBV6-1 to TRBJ2-1; D gene uncertain. The CDR3 extends over 13 amino acids. The V end was cut by 8 bases, the J end by 7 bases, with 15 bases between. From germline, CDR1 is MNHNS and CDR2 SASEGT.

This clonotype was seen repeatedly, ten times or more. This chain joins TRBV12-3 or TRBV12-4 and TRBJ2-1, with D tentatively TRBD2 (5 bases). The ends were cut back, 6 bases at V and 13 bases at J, with 19 bases in the middle. The CDR3 covers 13 residues. CDR3 sequence reads: CASRPREGMPQFF. The CDR3 DNA reads TGTGCCAGCAGGCCCCGGGAAGGTATGCCACAGTTCTTC.

The chain uses TRBV19 and TRBJ2-3, with D tentatively TRBD1 (5 bases). The CDR3 spans 14 residues. Between the trimmed V and J ends, which lost 5 bases and 3 bases, there was a span of 12 bases. Germline V gives CDR1 LNHDA, CDR2 SQIVND (reference sequence). CDR3 sequence reads: CASSRGRVTDTQYF. CDR3 nucleotides: TGTGCCAGTAGTCGAGGCAGGGTTACAGATACGCAGTATTTT.

The CDR3 here is CASSLPGQRYGYTF. CDR3 nucleotides: TGTGCCAGCAGTTTACCGGGACAGCGCTATGGCTACACCTTC. The chain uses TRBV27 and TRBJ1-2; the match to TRBD1 covers 7 bases. The CDR3 extends over 14 amino acids. Germline assignment: CDR1 MNHEY and CDR2 SMNVEV (reference sequence). V dropped 2 bases and J dropped 4; count of bases not matched to a gene: 4.

This clonotype came up many times. The V call is TRBV27, the J call TRBJ2-1; either TRBD1 or TRBD2 may fit D (5 bases each). Trimming removed 1 base at V and 6 bases at J, with 13 bases between. This CDR3 spans 15 amino acids. Germline V gene lookup returns CDR1 MNHEY and CDR2 SMNVEV (reference sequence). CDR3 residues: CASSLWGSAGNEQFF. CDR3 DNA: TGTGCCAGCAGTTTATGGGGGAGCGCAGGCAATGAGCAGTTCTTC.